The rows below give T cell receptor beta chains drawn from one sample of a study of follicular helper T cells after annual influenza vaccination. Generated by immunoSEQ multiplex PCR, the TCRdb table keeps only in-frame clones and is missing some. Of some 6,900 clones listed, around 80% are singletons. The sequenced sample was CXCR5- memory CD4+ T cells sorted from blood, obtained 7 days after influenza vaccination. The source of these receptors is an adult who received the influenza vaccine. Both conserved end residues are part of each CDR3. D genes are given only for firm matches. Rows give clone size only sometimes, using once, few, many, or a class for an expanded clone.

D,J,V,length,size,CDR3,DNA
NA,TRBJ1-5,TRBV7-7,14,NA,CASSPRPRNQPQHF,TGTGCTAGCAGCCCCCGCCCACGCAATCAGCCCCAGCATTTT
NA,TRBJ2-2,TRBV6-5,12,NA,CATRRGTGELFF,TGTGCGACTCGGCGAGGGACCGGGGAGCTGTTTTTT
TRBD1,TRBJ2-7,TRBV28,14,few,CASSDRGTGNEQYF,TGTGCCAGCAGCGACAGGGGGACGGGGAACGAGCAGTACTTC
NA,TRBJ2-5,TRBV19,10,NA,CAAGGETQYF,TGTGCCGCAGGGGGGGAGACCCAGTACTTC
NA,TRBJ2-5,TRBV21-1,17,NA,CASSNSRGQSLQETQYF,TGTGCCAGCAGCAATTCTCGGGGGCAGTCCTTACAAGAGACCCAGTACTTC
NA,TRBJ1-2,TRBV19,13,NA,CASRDGPEDGYTF,TGTGCCAGTAGAGACGGCCCCGAGGATGGCTACACCTTC
NA,TRBJ2-2,TRBV14,14,NA,CASSQSSPTGELFF,TGTGCCAGCAGCCAAAGTTCCCCAACCGGGGAGCTGTTTTTT
TRBD1,TRBJ2-5,TRBV5-1,16,NA,CASSLRGDRTQETQYF,TGCGCCAGCAGCTTAAGGGGGGACAGGACACAAGAGACCCAGTACTTC
TRBD1,TRBJ1-1,TRBV19,15,few,CASSWPGQGFTEAFF,TGTGCCAGTAGTTGGCCGGGACAGGGGTTTACTGAAGCTTTCTTT
NA,TRBJ1-2,TRBV6-1,13,NA,CASFSGGSGGYTF,TGTGCCAGCTTCTCGGGGGGGTCGGGTGGCTACACCTTC
NA,TRBJ1-1,TRBV5-1,15,NA,CASSLDPGNVAEAFF,TGCGCCAGCAGCTTGGATCCAGGGAATGTCGCTGAAGCTTTCTTT
NA,TRBJ2-1,TRBV7-9,14,NA,CASSPDPAYNEQFF,TGTGCCAGCAGCCCCGATCCTGCCTACAATGAGCAGTTCTTC
NA,TRBJ2-5,TRBV2,10,NA,CARIQETQYF,TGTGCCAGGATACAAGAGACCCAGTACTTC
TRBD1,TRBJ1-5,TRBV19,15,NA,CASSILGQGHQPQHF,TGTGCCAGTAGTATCTTGGGACAGGGCCATCAGCCCCAGCATTTT
TRBD1,TRBJ2-1,TRBV7-9,13,few,CASSLETGDEQFF,TGTGCCAGCAGCTTAGAAACAGGGGATGAGCAGTTCTTC
NA,TRBJ2-7,TRBV28,15,NA,CASSLGAGNAYEQYF,TGTGCCAGCAGTTTGGGGGCAGGGAACGCCTACGAGCAGTACTTC
TRBD2,TRBJ2-1,TRBV4-1,17,NA,CASSRRTSGISYNEQFF,TGCGCCAGCAGCCGAAGGACTAGCGGGATTTCCTACAATGAGCAGTTCTTC
NA,TRBJ2-3,TRBV11-2,14,once,CASSLGTARDTQYF,TGTGCCAGCAGCTTAGGCACTGCCAGAGATACGCAGTATTTT
NA,TRBJ1-1,TRBV29-1,12,few,CSAGKFDTEAFF,TGCAGCGCAGGGAAGTTTGACACTGAAGCTTTCTTT
TRBD1,TRBJ1-1,TRBV30,15,NA,CAWWYRGSMNTEAFF,TGTGCCTGGTGGTACAGGGGCTCGATGAACACTGAAGCTTTCTTT
TRBD1,TRBJ1-5,TRBV2,14,few,CASRGTGNNQPQHF,TGTGCCAGCAGGGGGACAGGGAATAATCAGCCCCAGCATTTT
NA,TRBJ1-1,TRBV7-9,16,NA,CASSFTIGLRDTEAFF,TGTGCCAGCAGCTTTACAATCGGTTTGAGGGACACTGAAGCTTTCTTT
NA,TRBJ1-2,TRBV28,12,NA,CASSLSGSGYTF,TGTGCCAGCAGTTTGTCGGGTTCTGGCTACACCTTC
TRBD1,TRBJ2-1,TRBV15,13,NA,CATSTGGSDEQFF,TGTGCCACCAGCACAGGGGGCAGCGATGAGCAGTTCTTC
NA,TRBJ1-1,TRBV2,13,once,CANEETENTEAFF,TGTGCCAATGAAGAGACAGAGAACACTGAAGCTTTCTTT
NA,TRBJ1-5,TRBV6-6,14,NA,CASISTVSNQPQHF,TGTGCCAGCATAAGTACGGTTAGCAATCAGCCCCAGCATTTT
NA,TRBJ2-5,TRBV27,14,NA,CASSPTALGETQYF,TGTGCCAGCAGTCCGACAGCCCTAGGGGAGACCCAGTACTTC